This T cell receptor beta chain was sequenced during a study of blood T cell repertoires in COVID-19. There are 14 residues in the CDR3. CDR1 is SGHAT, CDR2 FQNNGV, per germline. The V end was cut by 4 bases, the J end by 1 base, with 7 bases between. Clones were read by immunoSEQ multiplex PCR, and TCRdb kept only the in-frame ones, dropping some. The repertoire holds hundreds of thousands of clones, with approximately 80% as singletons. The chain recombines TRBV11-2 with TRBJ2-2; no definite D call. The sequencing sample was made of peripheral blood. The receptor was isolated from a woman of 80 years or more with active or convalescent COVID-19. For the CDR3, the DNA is TGTGCCAGCAGCTCGGTTAGGAACACCGGGGAGCTGTTTTTT. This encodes CASSSVRNTGELFF.